This TCR beta chain is from a study of PD-1 blockade in classical Hodgkin lymphoma. V lost 2 bases and J 6 bases, leaving 7 bases between the germline ends. The CDR3 loop spans 12 amino acids. Germline V gives CDR1 MDHEN, CDR2 SYDVKM. With regard to this clone: Its antigen remains unidentified.

With no exception, relapse followed autologous stem cell transplantation in all patients, and brentuximab vedotin exposure varied. Produced via immunoSEQ multiplex PCR; TCRdb's table is partial and in-frame only. The sample yields about 21,000 clones, 74% seen once. Notes on the study in general: Complete responders showed a baseline diversity that resembled the diversity of newly diagnosed patients. Whereas CD4+ TCR diversity had risen significantly by C4D1, CD8+ TCR diversity had not.

The clonotype was recovered from a human donor with classical Hodgkin lymphoma. Sample: peripheral blood mononuclear cells (PBMCs), taken at baseline. V and J are TRBV28 and TRBJ1-2; D gene ambiguous. The CDR3 sequence: CASSLGVHGYTF. Written as DNA, the CDR3 is TGTGCCAGCAGTTTAGGAGTACATGGCTACACCTTC.